These T cell receptor beta chains were read from a single sample in a study of shared clonotypes between healthy human individuals. TCRdb's table, derived via immunoSEQ multiplex PCR, lists solely in-frame clones and lacks some. Altogether approximately 1,500,000 clones are present, around 98% being singletons, with the ten largest covering roughly 0.45%. The sequencing input was naive CD4+ T cells sorted from blood. Receptors were obtained from a man aged 25-45 years in good health. CDR3s include the opening cysteine and the closing phenylalanine or tryptophan. The D gene is left open where the match is weak. Rows may omit the clone size; those that give it use once, few, many or a size class.

TGTGCCAGCAGCCTCGTGAGAACAGGGGGTACTTTCTACGAGCAGTACTTC CASSLVRTGGTFYEQYF . TRBJ2-7 TRBV5-5 TRBD1
TGCGCCAGCAGCTTGGCCGGGGTACTAACTGAAGCTTTCTTT CASSLAGVLTEAFF . TRBJ1-1 TRBV5-1 .
TGTGCCAGCAGCGAACGCCTCGGAGGGGGGGAGACCCAGTACTTC CASSERLGGGETQYF . TRBJ2-5 TRBV14 .
TGTGCCAGCAGCTTGCCCGGGTGGGAGCAGTACTTC CASSLPGWEQYF once TRBJ2-7 TRBV5-4 .
TGTGCCAGCAGCTCCCATAATACCTACGAGCAGTACTTC CASSSHNTYEQYF . TRBJ2-7 TRBV28 .
TGTGCCAGCAGTGGACGGATTAACTATGGCTACACCTTC CASSGRINYGYTF . TRBJ1-2 TRBV27 .
TGTGCCAGCATAAAGACGACTGGACGTTACAATGAGCAGTTCTTC CASIKTTGRYNEQFF . TRBJ2-1 TRBV28 .
TGTGCCAGCAGCCGGGTTGGGGGGCTGAGCAATCAGCCCCAGCATTTT CASSRVGGLSNQPQHF . TRBJ1-5 TRBV5-6 .
TGTGCCAGCAGCTTAAGGCTCAAAGGACAGAATAAAAACACCGGGGAGCTGTTTTTT CASSLRLKGQNKNTGELFF . TRBJ2-2 TRBV7-8 .
TGTGCCAGTACAACTTCGACAGGGGTGAACACTGAAGCTTTCTTT CASTTSTGVNTEAFF . TRBJ1-1 TRBV19 TRBD1
TGTGCCAGCAGTTCGTACAGCAGGAACACTGAAGCTTTCTTT CASSSYSRNTEAFF . TRBJ1-1 TRBV6-5 .
TGTGCCAGCAGCTTAGATGCTAGCGGGAACCCAGATACGCAGTATTTT CASSLDASGNPDTQYF . TRBJ2-3 TRBV7-9 TRBD2
TGTGCCATCAGTGTTAGCGGGCTGGGCACAGATACGCAGTATTTT CAISVSGLGTDTQYF . TRBJ2-3 TRBV10-3 TRBD2
TGTGCCAGCAGCTGGACAGGGGTGAATGAGCAGTTCTTC CASSWTGVNEQFF . TRBJ2-1 TRBV7-2 TRBD1
TGCGCCAGCAGCCAAATTACACCACTCAGGGCCTTGACCTACGAGCAGTACTTC CASSQITPLRALTYEQYF . TRBJ2-7 TRBV4-1 .
TGTGCCAGCAGTTATGGACTAGCGGGCTACAATGAGCAGTTCTTC CASSYGLAGYNEQFF . TRBJ2-1 TRBV6-5 TRBD2
TGTGCCATCAGTACAACTCACAGGGAGAACACTGAAGCTTTCTTT CAISTTHRENTEAFF . TRBJ1-1 TRBV10-3 .
TGTGCCAGCAGCGTAGTACCAGGACAGGGGGCCGGGGAGCTGTTTTTT CASSVVPGQGAGELFF . TRBJ2-2 TRBV9 TRBD1
TGCAGCGCCCTCCTGGCGATGACTGAAGCTTTCTTT CSALLAMTEAFF . TRBJ1-1 TRBV29-1 .
TGCGCCAGCAGCCAAGAGCCCCTGGGGGGGGAGGGGGCGCGACGAAACATTCAGTACTTC CASSQEPLGGEGARRNIQYF . TRBJ2-4 TRBV4-1 .
TGCGCCAGCAGCCAAGCTGGCAGGGGGAACCAAGAGACCCAGTACTTC CASSQAGRGNQETQYF . TRBJ2-5 TRBV4-3 TRBD1
TGCACCAGCAGCCATTTTAGACTAGCGGAGATCACAGATACGCAGTATTTT CTSSHFRLAEITDTQYF . TRBJ2-3 TRBV1 .
TGTGCCAGCAGCTCTCTTCCGGGACAGGGGGATTTAAGCTCCTACAATGAGCAGTTCTTC CASSSLPGQGDLSSYNEQFF . TRBJ2-1 TRBV7-6 TRBD1
TGTGCCAGCAGTTACTTGGGACAGACCTACGAGCAGTACTTC CASSYLGQTYEQYF once TRBJ2-7 TRBV28 TRBD1
TGCGCCAGCAGCTTGGACGCGGGGGCGCATGGCTACACCTTC CASSLDAGAHGYTF . TRBJ1-2 TRBV5-1 .
TGCAGCGTTGGGCCTCGGGAGGCCTCTCCTTCCTACGAGCAGTACTTC CSVGPREASPSYEQYF . TRBJ2-7 TRBV29-1 TRBD2
TGCGCCAGCAGCTTGCGGGTACCAAACACCGGGGAGCTGTTTTTT CASSLRVPNTGELFF . TRBJ2-2 TRBV5-1 .
TGTGCCAGCAGTTTTGTTTTTTTTGGGGGCGCGTTGGACATTCAGTACTTC CASSFVFFGGALDIQYF once TRBJ2-4 TRBV28 .
TGTGCCAGCAGTAGGCTTGGTCAGACCTACGAGCAGTACTTC CASSRLGQTYEQYF . TRBJ2-7 TRBV27 .
TGTGCTAGTGGTTTGGTCAAGGGTGAGCAGTTCTTC CASGLVKGEQFF . TRBJ2-1 TRBV12-5 .
TGTGCCAGCAGCGGACAGGGCTTTGGCATCCCTAGCACAGATACGCAGTATTTT CASSGQGFGIPSTDTQYF . TRBJ2-3 TRBV11-2 TRBD1
TGCGCCAGCAGCGGTGGACTAGCGGGAGTCTCCTCCTACGAGCAGTACTTC CASSGGLAGVSSYEQYF . TRBJ2-7 TRBV5-1 TRBD2
TGCGCCAGCAGCTTGGGATCGGCCGAGCAAGAGACCCAGTACTTC CASSLGSAEQETQYF . TRBJ2-5 TRBV5-1 .
TGTGCCAGCAGTGAATCCTGGGACAGTAATGAAAAACTGTTTTTT CASSESWDSNEKLFF . TRBJ1-4 TRBV25-1 TRBD1
TGTGCCAGTAGTAGGTCGGGGTCCTCCTACGAGCAGTACTTC CASSRSGSSYEQYF . TRBJ2-7 TRBV19 .
TGTGCCAGCAGCTACCTCCGGGACAGGCCTTTTCGGGATGAAAAACTGTTTTTT CASSYLRDRPFRDEKLFF . TRBJ1-4 TRBV7-9 TRBD1
TGTGCCAGCAGCGCGAACGAGAAGGGGAATGAGCAGTTCTTC CASSANEKGNEQFF . TRBJ2-1 TRBV9 .
TGTGCCAGCAGCCGGGACAGGGACTATGGCTACACCTTC CASSRDRDYGYTF . TRBJ1-2 TRBV9 TRBD1
TGTGCCATCAGTAATAGGGAGGATACGCAGTATTTT CAISNREDTQYF . TRBJ2-3 TRBV10-3 .
TGCAGTGCACTATACACTGAAGCTTTCTTT CSALYTEAFF . TRBJ1-1 TRBV20-1 .
TGTGCCAGCAGCTTAGAGAGTCGAGGGGAGCTGTTTTTT CASSLESRGELFF . TRBJ2-2 TRBV11-3 .
TGTGCCAGCAGTTTAGGGGTCGTGCGGGAGACCCAGTACTTC CASSLGVVRETQYF once TRBJ2-5 TRBV28 .
TGTGCCAGCAGTGAACAGCGGGACACTGAAGCTTTCTTT CASSEQRDTEAFF . TRBJ1-1 TRBV6-1 .
TGTGCCTGGAGTGAAGGGGTGACTAGGATGAATCAGCCCCAGCATTTT CAWSEGVTRMNQPQHF . TRBJ1-5 TRBV30 .
TGTGCCAGCTCATCGGGACTAGCGGATTCCTACGAGCAGTACTTC CASSSGLADSYEQYF . TRBJ2-7 TRBV18 TRBD2
TGTGCCAGCACCGGTCGAGGGGTCCCCGGGGAGCTGTTTTTT CASTGRGVPGELFF . TRBJ2-2 TRBV2 .
TGTGCCAGCACCGCTGGAGGTAATGAAAAACTGTTTTTT CASTAGGNEKLFF . TRBJ1-4 TRBV7-6 .
TGCGCCAGCAGTGAGCGAGCCCTAGAGACCCAGTACTTC CASSERALETQYF . TRBJ2-5 TRBV10-1 .
TGTGCCAGCAGCCAACAACTAGCGAGAGAGACCCAGTACTTC CASSQQLARETQYF . TRBJ2-5 TRBV14 TRBD2
TGTGCCAGTAGTATGACAGGGGAGTTGAACACTGAAGCTTTCTTT CASSMTGELNTEAFF . TRBJ1-1 TRBV19 TRBD1
TGTGCCAGCAGTGACTTTGTAGCAGCCACAGATACGCAGTATTTT CASSDFVAATDTQYF . TRBJ2-3 TRBV6-4 .